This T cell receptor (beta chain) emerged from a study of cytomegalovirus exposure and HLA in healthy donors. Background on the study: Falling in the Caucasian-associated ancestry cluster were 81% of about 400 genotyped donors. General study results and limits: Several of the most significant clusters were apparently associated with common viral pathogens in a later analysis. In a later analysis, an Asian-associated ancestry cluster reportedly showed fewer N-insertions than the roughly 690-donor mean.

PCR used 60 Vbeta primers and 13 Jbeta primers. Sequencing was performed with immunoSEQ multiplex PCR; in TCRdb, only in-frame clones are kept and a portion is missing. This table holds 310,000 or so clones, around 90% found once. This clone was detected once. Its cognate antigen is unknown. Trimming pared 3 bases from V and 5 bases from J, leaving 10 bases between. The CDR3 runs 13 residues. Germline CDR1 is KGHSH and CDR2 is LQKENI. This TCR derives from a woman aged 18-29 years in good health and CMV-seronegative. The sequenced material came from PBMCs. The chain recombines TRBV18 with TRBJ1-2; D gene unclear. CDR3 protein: CASSPAAGYGYTF. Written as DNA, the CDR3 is TGTGCCAGCTCACCGGCGGCGGGTTATGGCTACACCTTC.